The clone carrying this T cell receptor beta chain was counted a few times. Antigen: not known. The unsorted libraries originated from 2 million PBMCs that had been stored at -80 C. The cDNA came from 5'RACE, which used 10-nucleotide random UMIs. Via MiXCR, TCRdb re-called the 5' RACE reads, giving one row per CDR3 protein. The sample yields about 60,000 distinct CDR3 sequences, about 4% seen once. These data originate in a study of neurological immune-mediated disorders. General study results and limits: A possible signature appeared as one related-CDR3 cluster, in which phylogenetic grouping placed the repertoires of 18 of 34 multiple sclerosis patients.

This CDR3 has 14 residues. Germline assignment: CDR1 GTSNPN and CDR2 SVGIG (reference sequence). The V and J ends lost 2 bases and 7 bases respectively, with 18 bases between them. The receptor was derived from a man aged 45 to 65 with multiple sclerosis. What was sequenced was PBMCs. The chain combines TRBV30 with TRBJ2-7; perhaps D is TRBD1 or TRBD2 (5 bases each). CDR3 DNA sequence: TGTGCCTGGAGTCGAGGGGTTGGAGGCAAAGAGCAGTACTTC. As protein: CAWSRGVGGKEQYF. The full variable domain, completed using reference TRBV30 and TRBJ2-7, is SQTIHQWPATLVQPVGSPLSLECTVEGTSNPNLYWYRQAAGRGLQLLFYSVGIGQISSEVPQNLSASRPQDRQFILSSKKLLLSDSGFYLCAWSRGVGGKEQYFGPGTRLTVT.